The next 15 T cell receptor beta chains were all read from a single sample in a study of cytomegalovirus exposure and HLA in healthy donors. The study ran its PCR with 60 Vbeta and 13 Jbeta primers. The repertoire was sequenced with immunoSEQ multiplex PCR; TCRdb's copy has only in-frame clones and lacks some. Of 100,000 or so clones listed, around four fifths are singletons. The sample taken for sequencing was PBMCs. These receptors were taken from a woman in her thirties or forties in good health and CMV-seropositive.

V is TRBV5-1 and J is TRBJ2-5, with 8 positions matching TRBD2. Germline CDR1 reads SGHRS; CDR2 reads YFSETQ. The CDR3 consists of 14 residues. V was pared by 3 bases and J by 3 bases, with 4 bases of the junction left unmatched. The DNA of the CDR3 is TGCGCCAGCAGCTGGGGACTAGGGAAAGAGACCCAGTACTTC. Its translation: CASSWGLGKETQYF.

This clone was seen more than once but under ten times. The V call is TRBV7-8, the J call TRBJ2-1; 8 bases map to TRBD2. CDR1 SGHVS and CDR2 FQNEAQ come from the germline V gene. The CDR3 runs 17 residues. The V segment lost 5 bases and the J segment 7 bases; nucleotides outside the gene matches: 16. The CDR3 coding sequence is TGTGCCAGCAGCATTAACCGGGGGGGCTCGGTTACAAATGAGCAGTTCTTC. Translating it yields CASSINRGGSVTNEQFF.

This clone occurred once. Other DNA sequences of this sample code for an identical CDR3. The chain has TRBV5-1 and TRBJ1-1, with D unresolved. This CDR3 comprises 13 residues. Deletions cut 2 bases from V and 4 bases from J, with 9 bases between. Germline V CDR1 and CDR2: SGHRS, YFSETQ. The CDR3 spells CASSFGGGTEAFF. The CDR3 coding sequence is TGCGCCAGCAGCTTCGGCGGAGGCACTGAAGCTTTCTTT. The whole variable domain, filled in from reference TRBV5-1 and TRBJ1-1, reads KAGVTQTPRYLIKTRGQQVTLSCSPISGHRSVSWYQQTPGQGLQFLFEYFSETQRNKGNFPGRFSGRQFSNSRSEMNVSTLELGDSALYLCASSFGGGTEAFFGQGTRLTVV.

This chain uses TRBV9 with TRBJ1-5; TRBD1 is a possible D gene (5 bases). The CDR3 runs 13 residues. Germline V gene lookup returns CDR1 SGDLS and CDR2 YYNGEE. V was trimmed by 7 bases and J by 4 bases, leaving 12 bases between them. CDR3 region: CASGSGGNQPQHF. CDR3 DNA: TGTGCCAGCGGATCCGGGGGGAATCAGCCCCAGCATTTT.

The CDR3 here is CASSLDRAVEKLFF. DNA for the CDR3: TGTGCCAGCAGCTTAGACAGGGCGGTGGAAAAACTGTTTTTT. The rearrangement uses TRBV11-2 and TRBJ1-4; TRBD1 is a possible D gene (5 bases). There are 14 residues in the CDR3. Germline assignment: CDR1 SGHAT and CDR2 FQNNGV. Trimming stripped 0 bases from V and 8 bases from J, with 10 bases between.

The chain is built from TRBV5-4 and TRBJ1-2, with 7 bases fitting TRBD1. V lost 4 bases to trimming and J lost 4 bases; unmatched junction nucleotides: 13. There are 16 residues in the CDR3. CDR1 is SGHNT and CDR2 is YYREEE in the germline V gene (reference sequence). In DNA, the CDR3 is TGTGCCAGCAGCCCAAGCCCGACAGGGAGGTCCTATGGCTACACCTTC. It codes for CASSPSPTGRSYGYTF. The entire variable domain, with the rest obtained from reference TRBV5-4 and TRBJ1-2, is as follows: ETGVTQSPTHLIKTRGQQVTLRCSSQSGHNTVSWYQQALGQGPQFIFQYYREEENGRGNFPPRFSGLQFPNYSSELNVNALELDDSALYLCASSPSPTGRSYGYTFGSGTRLTVV.

This clone turned up a few times. The CDR3 DNA follows: TGTGCCAGCAGCCCCAGTGGGTTGATTTTTCGGAGGAACATTCAGTACTTC. Translated: CASSPSGLIFRRNIQYF. V and J are TRBV7-2 and TRBJ2-4; perhaps TRBD2 as D (5 bases). Germline CDR1 reads SGHTA; CDR2 reads FQGNSA. This CDR3 has 17 residues. Trimming cost V 5 bases and J 7 bases, with 24 bases left between them. The variable domain in full, with the rest retrieved from reference TRBV7-2 and TRBJ2-4, is GAGVSQSPSNKVTEKGKDVELRCDPISGHTALYWYRQSLGQGLEFLIYFQGNSAPDKSGLPSDRFSAERTGGSVSTLTIQRTQQEDSAVYLCASSPSGLIFRRNIQYFGAGTRLSVL.

V is TRBV5-1 and J is TRBJ2-5; tentatively, D is TRBD2 (6 bases). Trimming stripped 1 base from V and 3 bases from J, with 13 bases between. CDR1 is SGHRS, CDR2 YFSETQ, per germline. The CDR3 totals 15 residues. Here the CDR3 reads CASSLFSGSEETQYF. Written as DNA, the CDR3 is TGCGCCAGCAGCTTGTTTTCCGGGAGCGAAGAGACCCAGTACTTC.

This chain uses TRBV5-1 with TRBJ1-5; D perhaps matches TRBD1 (6 bases). CDR3 length: 14 residues. Germline CDR1 reads SGHRS; CDR2 reads YFSETQ. The V end lost 2 bases, the J end lost 3 bases, and 9 bases lay between the germline ends. CDR3 DNA sequence: TGCGCCAGCAGCTTAGGACAGTACAATCAGCCCCAGCATTTT. This gives the protein CASSLGQYNQPQHF.

This sequence joins TRBV28 and TRBJ1-2, with D unresolved. This CDR3 comprises 14 residues. CDR1 and CDR2 from the germline V gene are MDHEN and SYDVKM. Trimming pared 6 bases from V and 3 bases from J, leaving 14 bases between. The CDR3 region is CASSPNTQYYGYTF. DNA for the CDR3: TGTGCCAGCAGCCCCAATACACAATACTATGGCTACACCTTC.

The J gene is TRBJ2-1, the V gene TRBV5-6; 8 bases fit TRBD2. The V and J ends lost 7 bases and 4 bases, in that order; junction bases with no gene match: 13. Germline V CDR1 and CDR2: SGHDT, YYEEEE. CDR3 length equals 16 residues. In DNA form, the CDR3 reads TGTGCCAGCCGACTCGGGGCGGCGGGAGGATACAATGAGCAGTTCTTC. Protein sequence: CASRLGAAGGYNEQFF.

The V and J genes are TRBV5-1 and TRBJ2-5, with D hard to call. Per germline, CDR1 SGHRS and CDR2 YFSETQ. This CDR3 has 13 amino acids. Trimming removed 1 base from V and 4 bases from J, with 8 bases in between. The CDR3 loop reads CASSLFLGETQYF. CDR3 bases: TGCGCCAGCAGCTTGTTTCTAGGAGAGACCCAGTACTTC.

The chain joins TRBV18 to TRBJ2-7, with TRBD1 matching 12 bases. V shed 1 base and J 4 bases; nucleotides not matched to a gene: 14. The CDR3 runs to 19 residues. Germline-derived CDR1 and CDR2 are KGHSH and LQKENI. In nucleotides, the CDR3 is TGTGCCAGCTCACCACGGGACAGGGGGCTCATATCGTTTCGGTACGAGCAGTACTTC. Its translation is CASSPRDRGLISFRYEQYF.

J is TRBJ2-7 and V is TRBV28; D gene unclear. CDR1 MDHEN and CDR2 SYDVKM come from the germline V gene. V shed 6 bases and J shed 2 bases, with 11 bases lying between them. The CDR3 has 13 residues. CDR3 loop: CASSDIAAYEQYF. DNA of the CDR3: TGTGCCAGCAGCGATATAGCCGCCTACGAGCAGTACTTC. The entire variable domain, with the rest obtained from reference TRBV28 and TRBJ2-7, is as follows: DVKVTQSSRYLVKRTGEKVFLECVQDMDHENMFWYRQDPGLGLRLIYFSYDVKMKEKGDIPEGYSVSREKKERFSLILESASTNQTSMYLCASSDIAAYEQYFGPGTRLTVT.

CDR3 sequence (DNA): TGTGCCAGCAGTCCAGGTCGTCCTACGAACACCGGGGAGCTGTTTTTT. Translation gives CASSPGRPTNTGELFF. The rearrangement links TRBV28 to TRBJ2-2; D unresolved. CDR1 and CDR2 from the germline V gene are MDHEN and SYDVKM. V was cut by 5 bases and J by 0 bases, with 13 bases left in between. This CDR3 spans 16 amino acids.